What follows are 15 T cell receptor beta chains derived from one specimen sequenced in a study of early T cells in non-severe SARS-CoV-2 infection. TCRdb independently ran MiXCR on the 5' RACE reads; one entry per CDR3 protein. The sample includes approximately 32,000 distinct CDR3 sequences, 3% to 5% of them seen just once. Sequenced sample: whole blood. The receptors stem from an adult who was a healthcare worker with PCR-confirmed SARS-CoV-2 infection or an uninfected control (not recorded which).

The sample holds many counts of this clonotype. The CDR3 coding sequence is TGCAGTGCTATCTCCCCGACTGTAGAGACCCAGTACTTC. Its protein is CSAISPTVETQYF. This chain connects TRBV20-1 to TRBJ2-5; D call uncertain. Germline-derived CDR1 and CDR2 are DFQATT and SNEGSKA (reference sequence). V dropped 4 bases and J dropped 4 bases, with 13 bases sitting between them. CDR3 size: 13 residues.

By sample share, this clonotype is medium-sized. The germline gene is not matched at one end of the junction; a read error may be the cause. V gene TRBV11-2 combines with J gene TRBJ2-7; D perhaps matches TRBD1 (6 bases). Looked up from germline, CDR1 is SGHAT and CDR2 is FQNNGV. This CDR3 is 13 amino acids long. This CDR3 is CASSSRWFGTPAF. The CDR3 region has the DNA TGTGCCAGCAGCTCCCGTTGGTTCGGGACACCAGCATTC.

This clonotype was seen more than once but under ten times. CDR3 protein: CASSRPRQDNLHEQYF. CDR3 DNA sequence: TGTGCCAGCAGCCGACCGAGACAGGACAACCTACACGAGCAGTACTTC. The chain uses TRBV13 and TRBJ2-7, with D possibly TRBD1 on 6 matching bases. CDR1 is PRHDT, CDR2 FYEKMQ, per germline (reference sequence). Trimming took 5 bases from V and 5 from J, leaving 22 bases between them. The CDR3 totals 16 residues.

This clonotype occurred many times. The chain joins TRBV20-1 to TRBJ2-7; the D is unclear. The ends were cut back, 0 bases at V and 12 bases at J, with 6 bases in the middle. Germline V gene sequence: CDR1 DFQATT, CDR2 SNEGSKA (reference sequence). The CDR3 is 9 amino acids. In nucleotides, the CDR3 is TGCAGTGCTAGAGATCATCCGTACTTC. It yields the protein CSARDHPYF.

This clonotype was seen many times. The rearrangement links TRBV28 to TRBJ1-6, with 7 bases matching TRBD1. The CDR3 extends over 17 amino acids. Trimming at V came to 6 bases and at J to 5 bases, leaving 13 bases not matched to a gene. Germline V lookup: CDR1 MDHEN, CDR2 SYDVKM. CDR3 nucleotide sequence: TGTGCCAGCAGCTCGTTTTCCGGACAGGTGAATAATTCACCCCTCCACTTT. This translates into CASSSFSGQVNNSPLHF.

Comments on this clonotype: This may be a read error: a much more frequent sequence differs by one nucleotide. CDR3 sequence (DNA): TGTGCCAGCAGTTTAGGACTAGCCGCCGTGAACACCGGGGAGCTGTTTTTT. It is translated as CASSLGLAAVNTGELFF. The V and J genes are TRBV6-6 and TRBJ2-2; TRBD2 matches 8 bases. Germline CDR1 MNHNY, CDR2 SVGAGI (reference sequence). The CDR3 length is 17 residues. J lost 1 base, V lost 4 bases, and 8 bases had no gene match.

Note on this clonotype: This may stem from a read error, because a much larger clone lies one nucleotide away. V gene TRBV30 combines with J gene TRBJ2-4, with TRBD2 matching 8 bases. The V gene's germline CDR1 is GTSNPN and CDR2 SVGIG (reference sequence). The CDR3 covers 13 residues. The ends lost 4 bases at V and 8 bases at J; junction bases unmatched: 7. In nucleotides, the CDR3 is TGTGCCTGGACGGGGGGGCCGGGATACATTCAGTACTTC. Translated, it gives CAWTGGPGYIQYF.

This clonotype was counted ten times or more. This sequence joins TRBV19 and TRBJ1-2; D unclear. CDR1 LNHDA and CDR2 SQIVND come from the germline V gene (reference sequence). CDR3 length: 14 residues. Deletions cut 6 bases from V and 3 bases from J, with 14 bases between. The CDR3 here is CASRWTGPDYGYTF. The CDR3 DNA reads TGTGCCAGTAGGTGGACCGGGCCTGACTATGGCTACACCTTC.

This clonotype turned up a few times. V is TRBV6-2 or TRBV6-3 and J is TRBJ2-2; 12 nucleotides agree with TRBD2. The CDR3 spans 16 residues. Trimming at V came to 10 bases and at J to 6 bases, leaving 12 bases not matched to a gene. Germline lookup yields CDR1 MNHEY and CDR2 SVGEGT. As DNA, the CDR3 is TGTGCCACCGGGGGACTAGCGGGCCGAAGCGCCGGGGAGCTGTTTTTT. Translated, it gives CATGGLAGRSAGELFF.

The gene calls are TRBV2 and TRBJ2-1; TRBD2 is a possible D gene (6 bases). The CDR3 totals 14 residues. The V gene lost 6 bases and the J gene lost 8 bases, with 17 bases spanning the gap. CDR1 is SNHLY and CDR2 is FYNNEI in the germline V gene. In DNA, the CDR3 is TGTGCCAGCAGGCGGGATTCGGGGGTCGATGAGCAGTTCTTC. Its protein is CASRRDSGVDEQFF.

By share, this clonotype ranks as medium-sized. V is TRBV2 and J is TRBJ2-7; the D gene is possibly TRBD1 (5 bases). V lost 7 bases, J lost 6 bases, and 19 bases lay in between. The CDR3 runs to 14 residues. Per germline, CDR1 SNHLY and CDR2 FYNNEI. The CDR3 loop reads CASTLNHQGAEQYF. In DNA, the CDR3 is TGTGCCAGCACCCTAAATCACCAGGGTGCCGAGCAGTACTTC.

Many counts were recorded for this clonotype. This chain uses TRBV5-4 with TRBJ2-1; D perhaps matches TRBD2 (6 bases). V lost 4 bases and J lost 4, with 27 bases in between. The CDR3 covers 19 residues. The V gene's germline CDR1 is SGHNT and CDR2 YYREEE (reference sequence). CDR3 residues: CASSGGRWSGPGSYNEQFF. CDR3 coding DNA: TGTGCCAGCAGCGGTGGGAGGTGGTCGGGTCCGGGTTCGTACAATGAGCAGTTCTTC. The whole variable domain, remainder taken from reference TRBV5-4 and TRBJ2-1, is ETGVTQSPTHLIKTRGQQVTLRCSSQSGHNTVSWYQQALGQGPQFIFQYYREEENGRGNFPPRFSGLQFPNYSSELNVNALELDDSALYLCASSGGRWSGPGSYNEQFFGPGTRLTVL.

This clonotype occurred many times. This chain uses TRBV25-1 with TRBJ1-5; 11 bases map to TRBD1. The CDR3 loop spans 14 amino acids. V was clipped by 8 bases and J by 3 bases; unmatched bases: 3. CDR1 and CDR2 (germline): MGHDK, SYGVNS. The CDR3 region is CASRGQGDNQPQHF. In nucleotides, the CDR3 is TGTGCCAGCCGGGGACAGGGGGACAATCAGCCCCAGCATTTT.

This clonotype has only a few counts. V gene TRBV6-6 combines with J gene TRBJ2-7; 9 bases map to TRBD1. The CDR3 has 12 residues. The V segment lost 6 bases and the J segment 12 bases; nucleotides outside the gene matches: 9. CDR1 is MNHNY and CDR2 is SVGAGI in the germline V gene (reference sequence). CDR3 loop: CASSNQGGQGYF. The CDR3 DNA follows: TGTGCCAGCAGCAACCAGGGGGGACAGGGGTACTTC.

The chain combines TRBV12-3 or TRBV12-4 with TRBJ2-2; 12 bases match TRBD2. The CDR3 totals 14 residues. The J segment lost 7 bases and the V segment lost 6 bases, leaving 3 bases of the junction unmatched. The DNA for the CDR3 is TGTGCCAGCAGATCTAGCGGGAGGGTCGGGGAGCTGTTTTTT. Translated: CASRSSGRVGELFF.